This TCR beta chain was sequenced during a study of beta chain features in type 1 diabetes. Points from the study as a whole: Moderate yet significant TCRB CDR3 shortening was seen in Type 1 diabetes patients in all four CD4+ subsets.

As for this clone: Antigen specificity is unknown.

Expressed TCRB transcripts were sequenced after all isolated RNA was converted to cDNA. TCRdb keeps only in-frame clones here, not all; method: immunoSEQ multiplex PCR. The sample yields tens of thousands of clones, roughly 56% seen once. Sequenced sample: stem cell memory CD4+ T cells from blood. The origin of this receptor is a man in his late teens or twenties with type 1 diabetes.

CDR3 loop: CASSYLGQSYEQYF. CDR3 in DNA: TGTGCCAGCAGTTACTTGGGACAGAGCTACGAGCAGTACTTC. This chain uses TRBV6-5 with TRBJ2-7; 7 nucleotides match TRBD1. CDR3 length equals 14 residues. J was trimmed by 3 bases and V by 1 base; bases with no gene match: 3. CDR1 is MNHEY, CDR2 SVGAGI, per germline.